These 28 T cell receptor beta chains came from one sample sequenced in a study of Ad26.COV2.S vaccination and SARS-CoV-2 variants. The protocol was immunoSEQ multiplex PCR, while the TCRdb copy is restricted to in-frame clones and leaves out a portion. The table lists under 550,000 clones, roughly 88% of them singletons. Indicated treatment: around 19 received Ad26.COV2.S at low or high dose, single or two shots; about 5 received placebo; per-sample allocation not given. Day 63 after the first injection of vaccine or placebo was the sampling time. The sequenced sample was peripheral blood, obtained in a trial of Ad26.COV2.S vaccine versus placebo. The receptor source for this set is a person between 18 and 65 years old who received the Ad26.COV2.S COVID-19 vaccine or a placebo.

CDR3 region: CASSQNRASYEQYF. The CDR3, as DNA: TGTGCCAGCAGTCAAAACAGGGCCTCCTACGAGCAGTACTTC. This chain uses TRBV6-2 or TRBV6-3 with TRBJ2-7; TRBD1 is a possible D gene (6 bases). Trimming pared 5 bases from V and 0 bases from J, leaving 11 bases between. Per the germline V gene, CDR1 is MNHEY and CDR2 is SVGEGT. The CDR3 consists of 14 residues.

The chain joins TRBV6-5 to TRBJ1-1; maybe TRBD1 (5 bases). The germline V gene has CDR1 MNHEY and CDR2 SVGAGI. The V end was cut by 2 bases, the J end by 7 bases, with 5 bases between. This CDR3 region has 11 residues. The DNA of the CDR3 is TGTGCCAGCAGTTACGGGGGTGAAGCTTTCTTT. Translation: CASSYGGEAFF.

This chain joins TRBV28 and TRBJ2-2; the D is unclear. The germline CDR1 and CDR2 sequences are MDHEN and SYDVKM. V lost 1 base and J 3 bases, leaving 3 bases between the germline ends. The CDR3 length is 13 residues. CDR3 coding DNA: TGTGCCAGCAGTTTATCCTACACCGGGGAGCTGTTTTTT. Translation: CASSLSYTGELFF.

The genes are TRBV4-3 and TRBJ1-4; possible D gene TRBD1, 6 bases. The CDR3 runs 16 residues. With 0 bases removed from V and 5 bases from J, the gap between germline ends came to 13 bases. Germline V gene data show CDR1 as LGHNA and CDR2 as YSLEER. This CDR3 reads CASSQEGGRENEKLFF. The CDR3, as DNA: TGCGCCAGCAGCCAAGAGGGGGGCAGGGAAAATGAAAAACTGTTTTTT.

The V and J genes are TRBV14 and TRBJ2-2; TRBD1 matches at 9 bases. The CDR3 consists of 18 residues. Trimming took 0 bases from V and 5 from J; bases not matched to a gene: 10. CDR1 is SGHDN and CDR2 is FVKESK in the germline V gene. The CDR3 nucleotides read TGTGCCAGCAGCCAAGAAATATGGGGACAGGGTGGAACCGGGGAGCTGTTTTTT. Protein sequence: CASSQEIWGQGGTGELFF.

This clone was recorded once. The chain combines TRBV18 with TRBJ2-6, with 8 bases that match TRBD1. The germline CDR1 and CDR2 sequences are KGHSH and LQKENI. The V gene end was trimmed by 3 bases and the J gene end by 4 bases; junction bases not matched to a gene: 11. The CDR3 is 18 amino acids. Written as DNA, the CDR3 is TGTGCCAGCTCACCTATGACAGGGGTCTCCAGCGGGGCCAACGTCCTGACTTTC. This translates into CASSPMTGVSSGANVLTF.

The V gene is TRBV7-2, the J gene TRBJ2-7, with D unresolved. The V end lost 2 bases, the J end lost 0 bases, and 8 bases lay between the germline ends. This CDR3 is 14 amino acids long. Germline CDR1 and CDR2: SGHTA and FQGNSA. CDR3 nucleotides: TGTGCCAGCAGCTTAAGGATTTCCTCCTACGAGCAGTACTTC. Protein sequence: CASSLRISSYEQYF. Full variable domain (outside the CDR3, taken from reference TRBV7-2 and TRBJ2-7): GAGVSQSPSNKVTEKGKDVELRCDPISGHTALYWYRQSLGQGLEFLIYFQGNSAPDKSGLPSDRFSAERTGGSVSTLTIQRTQQEDSAVYLCASSLRISSYEQYFGPGTRLTVT.

V gene TRBV11-1 combines with J gene TRBJ2-1; the D gene is possibly TRBD1 (5 bases). V was pared by 3 bases and J by 3 bases, with 12 bases between. Germline V CDR1 and CDR2: SGHAT, FQDESV (reference sequence). This CDR3 comprises 15 residues. The CDR3: CASSLGQGYYNEQFF. As DNA, the CDR3 is TGTGCCAGCAGCTTGGGTCAGGGTTACTACAATGAGCAGTTCTTC.

This clone was seen once. The rearrangement uses TRBV27 and TRBJ2-1, with TRBD1 matching 7 bases. There are 15 residues in the CDR3. Trimming at V came to 7 bases and at J to 5 bases, leaving 11 bases not matched to a gene. Germline lookup yields CDR1 MNHEY and CDR2 SMNVEV (reference sequence). The CDR3 loop reads CASTLNQGVHNEQFF. In nucleotides, the CDR3 is TGTGCCAGCACCCTCAACCAGGGGGTCCACAATGAGCAGTTCTTC.

The chain combines TRBV16 with TRBJ1-3; tentative D call: TRBD1 (5 bases). From germline, CDR1 is KGHSY and CDR2 FQNENV. The CDR3 consists of 13 residues. V dropped 0 bases and J dropped 11 bases, with 11 bases sitting between them. CDR3 region: CASSQSQGTSIYF. In nucleotides, the CDR3 is TGTGCCAGCAGCCAATCCCAGGGCACATCCATATATTTT.

The chain links TRBV28 to TRBJ1-5; no clear D. Per the germline V gene, CDR1 is MDHEN and CDR2 is SYDVKM. The CDR3 covers 14 residues. Deletions cut 3 bases from V and 0 bases from J, with 6 bases between. The CDR3 sequence: CASSFPNSNQPQHF. CDR3 in DNA: TGTGCCAGCAGTTTTCCGAATAGCAATCAGCCCCAGCATTTT. The variable domain in full, completed from reference TRBV28 and TRBJ1-5, reads DVKVTQSSRYLVKRTGEKVFLECVQDMDHENMFWYRQDPGLGLRLIYFSYDVKMKEKGDIPEGYSVSREKKERFSLILESASTNQTSMYLCASSFPNSNQPQHFGDGTRLSIL.

This chain joins TRBV6-2 or TRBV6-3 and TRBJ2-2, with 8 nucleotides matching TRBD1. V lost 7 bases, J lost 0 bases, and 7 bases stayed unmatched. Germline values: CDR1 MNHEY, CDR2 SVGEGT. This CDR3 has 16 residues. The CDR3 coding sequence is TGTGCCAGCACCCCAGGGGGCGGAGCGAACACCGGGGAGCTGTTTTTT. This gives the protein CASTPGGGANTGELFF.

The genes are TRBV9 and TRBJ2-7; D is undetermined. The CDR3 sequence is 15 residues long. V lost 3 bases, J lost 3 bases, and 16 bases lay in between. Germline CDR1 reads SGDLS; CDR2 reads YYNGEE. CDR3 in amino acids: CASSADPDLFYEQYF. CDR3 DNA: TGTGCCAGCAGCGCCGACCCGGATCTATTCTACGAGCAGTACTTC.

This sequence joins TRBV5-1 and TRBJ1-1; D is undetermined. V lost 0 bases to trimming and J lost 6 bases, with 12 bases between them. Germline V gives CDR1 SGHRS, CDR2 YFSETQ. The CDR3 extends over 14 amino acids. The CDR3 is CASSLASEEAEAFF. In nucleotides, the CDR3 is TGCGCCAGCAGCTTGGCCAGCGAGGAGGCTGAAGCTTTCTTT.

The V and J genes are TRBV3-1 (or the pseudogene TRBV3-2) and TRBJ2-7; D is possibly TRBD2 (5 bases). Germline V gene data show CDR1 as LGHDT and CDR2 as YNNKEL (reference sequence). This CDR3 contains 15 residues. With 0 bases removed from V and 5 bases from J, the gap between germline ends came to 14 bases. The CDR3, as DNA: TGTGCCAGCAGCCAAGATCTCGAGGGTTTGCACGAGCAGTACTTC. It specifies CASSQDLEGLHEQYF.

The chain uses TRBV15 and TRBJ2-3; D gene ambiguous. V lost 1 base, J lost 7 bases, and 9 bases lay in between. This CDR3 region has 13 residues. The germline gives CDR1 LNHNV, CDR2 YYDKDF (reference sequence). The CDR3 nucleotides read TGTGCCACCAGCAGAGCTATCCGGAATACGCAGTATTTT. It encodes CATSRAIRNTQYF. Looking up the rest from reference TRBV15 and TRBJ2-3 gives the full variable domain: DAMVIQNPRYQVTQFGKPVTLSCSQTLNHNVMYWYQQKSSQAPKLLFHYYDKDFNNEADTPDNFQSRRPNTSFCFLDIRSPGLGDTAMYLCATSRAIRNTQYFGPGTRLTVL.

V and J are TRBV27 and TRBJ1-5; D is unclear. From germline, CDR1 is MNHEY and CDR2 SMNVEV (reference sequence). The CDR3 contains 14 residues. Trimming pared 3 bases from V and 5 bases from J, leaving 11 bases between. The CDR3 region has the DNA TGTGCCAGCAGTTTTTGGGGTCTGGATCAGCCCCAGCATTTT. Translating it yields CASSFWGLDQPQHF.

The chain combines TRBV6-6 with TRBJ2-5; 10 bases fit TRBD2. The germline gives CDR1 MNHNY, CDR2 SVGAGI (reference sequence). The CDR3 spans 14 residues. With 7 bases clipped from V and 4 bases from J, the junction kept 6 bases outside the gene matches. CDR3 amino acids: CASTKAGGPETQYF. The CDR3 DNA reads TGTGCCAGCACCAAAGCGGGGGGGCCAGAGACCCAGTACTTC.

This clone has just a few counts. CDR3 nucleotides: TGTGCCAGCAAAGACGCGTCCTACGAGCAGTACTTC. It codes for CASKDASYEQYF. This rearrangement joins TRBV27 to TRBJ2-7, with no clear D. Germline assignment: CDR1 MNHEY and CDR2 SMNVEV (reference sequence). V lost 7 bases and J 1 base, leaving 8 bases between the germline ends. This CDR3 comprises 12 residues.

This sequence joins TRBV29-1 and TRBJ2-5; D gene ambiguous. The CDR3 has 12 amino acids. Per the germline V gene, CDR1 is SQVTM and CDR2 is ANQGSEA. Trimming cost V 4 bases and J 7 bases, with 13 bases left between them. CDR3 residues: CSVVVGWGTQYF. CDR3 DNA: TGCAGCGTTGTGGTAGGATGGGGGACCCAGTACTTC.

The chain has TRBV27 and TRBJ1-1; 7 bases align to TRBD1. CDR1 MNHEY and CDR2 SMNVEV come from the germline V gene (reference sequence). V lost 4 bases, J lost 0 bases, and 2 bases stayed unmatched. The CDR3 spans 14 residues. CDR3 in DNA: TGTGCCAGCAGTTGGGACAGCGTGAACACTGAAGCTTTCTTT. It translates to CASSWDSVNTEAFF.

The chain combines TRBV4-1 with TRBJ2-2, with no clear D. The CDR3 runs 13 residues. CDR1 is MGHRA, CDR2 YSYEKL, per germline. V shed 0 bases and J shed 1 base, with 0 bases lying between them. CDR3 bases: TGCGCCAGCAGCCAAGAGAACACCGGGGAGCTGTTTTTT. Residues: CASSQENTGELFF.

This chain uses TRBV6-4 with TRBJ2-3; 7 bases line up with TRBD1. J was trimmed by 5 bases and V by 6 bases; bases with no gene match: 5. The CDR3 runs 13 residues. Germline CDR1 reads MRHNA; CDR2 reads SNTAGT. The DNA for the CDR3 is TGTGCCAGCAGGCCCGACAGGGAAGATACGCAGTATTTT. This translates into CASRPDREDTQYF.

The chain couples TRBV4-1 to TRBJ2-4; no clear D gene. Germline assignment: CDR1 MGHRA and CDR2 YSYEKL. V lost 2 bases and J lost 8, with 10 bases in between. This CDR3 has 13 residues. The CDR3 is CASSQSPSDIQYF. The CDR3 coding sequence is TGCGCCAGCAGCCAATCTCCGTCGGACATTCAGTACTTC.

The J gene is TRBJ1-2, the V gene TRBV6-5; D remains unclear. Per the germline V gene, CDR1 is MNHEY and CDR2 is SVGAGI. V was clipped by 7 bases and J by 7 bases, with 19 bases between them. The CDR3 runs 14 residues. The CDR3 is CASTSESQVGGYTF. Written as DNA, the CDR3 is TGTGCCAGCACCAGTGAAAGCCAGGTGGGTGGCTACACCTTC.

The rearrangement joins TRBV10-3 to TRBJ2-5; 12 nucleotides align to TRBD2. V lost 2 bases to trimming and J lost 7 bases; unmatched junction nucleotides: 8. CDR1 is ENHRY and CDR2 is SYGVKD in the germline V gene. The CDR3 sequence is 16 residues long. CDR3 coding DNA: TGTGCCATCAGTGAGGCTAGCGGGGGGGCCGGCGGGACCCAGTACTTC. Amino acid sequence: CAISEASGGAGGTQYF.

A word on this clone: Compared with germline, one end of the junction differs, possibly owing to a read error. The chain links TRBV18 to TRBJ2-1, with 8 bases that match TRBD1. The CDR3 sequence is 11 residues long. Per the germline V gene, CDR1 is KGHSH and CDR2 is LQKENI. CDR3 protein: CASSPRTGKVF. The CDR3 nucleotides read TGTGCCAGCTCACCAAGGACAGGGAAGGTCTTC.

V gene TRBV11-1 combines with J gene TRBJ1-6; D not resolved. Looked up from germline, CDR1 is SGHAT and CDR2 is FQDESV (reference sequence). V lost 4 bases, J lost 7 bases, and 8 bases lay in between. The CDR3 contains 13 residues. This chain's CDR3 is CASSSGRNSPLHF. CDR3 nucleotide sequence: TGTGCCAGCAGCTCCGGCCGGAATTCACCCCTCCACTTT.